These T cell receptor beta chains were read from a single sample in a study of Ad26.COV2.S vaccination and SARS-CoV-2 variants. Here immunoSEQ multiplex PCR was the method, and the copy in TCRdb shows in-frame clones only, minus some. The repertoire consists of 290,000 or so clones, with approximately 89% occurring once and the leading ten covering approximately 3.3%. Sequencing was performed on peripheral blood, taken in a trial of Ad26.COV2.S vaccine versus placebo. The receptors here all came from a person aged 18-60 years who received the Ad26.COV2.S COVID-19 vaccine or a placebo. The CDR3 runs from the conserved cysteine through the conserved F or W. Each record gives: V gene, J gene, CDR3 protein.

>TRBV30|TRBJ2-4
CAWSVNKNIQYF
>TRBV2|TRBJ2-5
CAGARRRDQETQYF
>TRBV6-5|TRBJ1-6
CASAGGYYNSPLHF
>TRBV2|TRBJ1-6
CASSETPYMTDSPLHF
>TRBV19|TRBJ1-6
CASSAGTAQFTLHF
>TRBV2|TRBJ1-2
CASRGGTGVPYGYTF
>TRBV20-1|TRBJ2-6
CSASQHSGANVLTF
>TRBV30|TRBJ2-1
CALRGMGTPQFF
>TRBV5-6|TRBJ1-1
CASSQLAGIPLTLNTEAFF
>TRBV18|TRBJ2-7
CASSRDAVSYEQYF
>TRBV18|TRBJ1-1
CAGRQEGNTEAFF
>TRBV5-4|TRBJ2-7
CASSRGGTETYEQYF
>TRBV7-9|TRBJ1-5
CASSLGQYSNQPQHF
>TRBV6-6|TRBJ1-1
CASSYQAQVAEAFF
>TRBV7-8|TRBJ2-3
CASSFGLAGGSTDTQYF
>TRBV11-2|TRBJ2-3
CASSPSLATDTQYF
>TRBV2|TRBJ2-7
CASRSRGEQYF
>TRBV30|TRBJ2-3
CAWRWTGRGDTQYF
>TRBV7-7|TRBJ2-2
CASSVSGANTGELFF
>TRBV19|TRBJ1-1
CASSMDRANEAFF
>TRBV10-3|TRBJ1-2
CAISGTGPYGYTF
>TRBV4-2|TRBJ2-3
CASSQAGGPLDTQYF
>TRBV14|TRBJ1-1
CASSLLNTEAFF
>TRBV7-3|TRBJ2-1
CASSPTSGFQFF
>TRBV5-1|TRBJ1-3
CASSGGQTGNTIYF
>TRBV6-2/TRBV6-3|TRBJ2-3
CASSGGTTDTQYF
>TRBV7-7|TRBJ2-1
CASSFEGAPYNEQFF
>TRBV5-1|TRBJ2-3
CASSVGHGGTDTQYF
>TRBV5-6|TRBJ1-4
CASSFEHHVEKLFF
>TRBV19|TRBJ1-1
CATKDGYEAFF
>TRBV18|TRBJ1-5
CASSPQGADQPQHF
>TRBV10-3|TRBJ2-7
CAISDPGTGVYEQYF
>TRBV6-2/TRBV6-3|TRBJ1-4
CASSFPRIATNEKLFF
>TRBV2|TRBJ2-7
CASSELRTGFEQYF
>TRBV7-2|TRBJ2-1
CASSLVGGQKVNEQFF
>TRBV5-1|TRBJ2-1
CASSLRPDGIYNEQFF
>TRBV2|TRBJ2-1
CASSEGLEDEQFF
>TRBV10-3|TRBJ2-7
CAISYRQDSLYF
>TRBV18|TRBJ2-7
CASSLRGDYEQYF
>TRBV5-4|TRBJ1-6
CASSQPGAPLHF
>TRBV9|TRBJ2-5
CASSQETGRQETQYF